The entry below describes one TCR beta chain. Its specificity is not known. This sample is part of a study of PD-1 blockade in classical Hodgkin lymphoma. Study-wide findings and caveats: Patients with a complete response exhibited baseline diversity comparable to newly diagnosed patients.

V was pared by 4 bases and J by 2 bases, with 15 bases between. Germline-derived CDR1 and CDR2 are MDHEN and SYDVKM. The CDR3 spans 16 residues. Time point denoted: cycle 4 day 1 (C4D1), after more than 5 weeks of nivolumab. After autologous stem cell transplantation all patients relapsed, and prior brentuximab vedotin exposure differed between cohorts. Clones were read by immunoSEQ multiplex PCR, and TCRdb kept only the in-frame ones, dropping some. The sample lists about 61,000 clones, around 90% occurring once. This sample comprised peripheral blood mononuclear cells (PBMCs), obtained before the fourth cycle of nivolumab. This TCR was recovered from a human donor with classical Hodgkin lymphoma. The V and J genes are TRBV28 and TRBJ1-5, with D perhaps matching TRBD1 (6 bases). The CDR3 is CASSSGQTTGNQPQHF. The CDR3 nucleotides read TGTGCCAGCAGTTCCGGACAGACCACCGGCAATCAGCCCCAGCATTTT.